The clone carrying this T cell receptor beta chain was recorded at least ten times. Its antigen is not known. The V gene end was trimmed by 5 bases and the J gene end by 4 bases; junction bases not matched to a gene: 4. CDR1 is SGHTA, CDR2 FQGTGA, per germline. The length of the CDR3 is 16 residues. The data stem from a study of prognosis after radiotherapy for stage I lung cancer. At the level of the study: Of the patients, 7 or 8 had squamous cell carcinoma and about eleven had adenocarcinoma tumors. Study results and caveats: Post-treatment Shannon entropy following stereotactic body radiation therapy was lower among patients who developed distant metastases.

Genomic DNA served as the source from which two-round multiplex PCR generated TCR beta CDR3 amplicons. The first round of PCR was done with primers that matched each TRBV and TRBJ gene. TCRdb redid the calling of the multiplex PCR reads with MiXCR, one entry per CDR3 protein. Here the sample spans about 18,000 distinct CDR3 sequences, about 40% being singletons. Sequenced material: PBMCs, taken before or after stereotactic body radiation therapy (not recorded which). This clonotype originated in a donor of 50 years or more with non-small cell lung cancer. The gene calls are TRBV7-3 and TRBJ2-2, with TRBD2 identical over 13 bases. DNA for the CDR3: TGTGCCAGCAGCACCGGACTAGCGGGGGTCACCGGGGAGCTGTTTTTT. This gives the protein CASSTGLAGVTGELFF. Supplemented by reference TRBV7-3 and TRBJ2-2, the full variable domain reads GAGVSQTPSNKVTEKGKYVELRCDPISGHTALYWYRQSLGQGPEFLIYFQGTGAADDSGLPNDRFFAVRPEGSVSTLKIQRTERGDSAVYLCASSTGLAGVTGELFFGEGSRLTVL.